Listed below are T cell receptor beta chains from one sample, sequenced in a study of CD8 T cells in ankylosing spondylitis. TCRdb re-called the 5' RACE reads with MiXCR, one entry per CDR3 protein. Of 25,000 to 30,000 distinct CDR3 sequences listed, nearly 5.5% are singletons. Material: blood, either unsorted or a sorted T cell fraction (not recorded which). These receptors were taken from a female donor with ankylosing spondylitis or in good health (not recorded which). Each CDR3 is given without its conserved first and last residue. D genes are given only for firm matches.

V,D,CDR3
TRBV9,.,ASSPTGTLSGNTIY
TRBV6-1,TRBD2,ASSEKPGLGIGETQY
TRBV9,TRBD2,ASSAARLAGGQHEQF
TRBV9,.,ASSGTRGPVQGYT
TRBV9,TRBD2,ASSPISGTTGVGELF
TRBV9,.,ASSPSPGGGETQY
TRBV9,.,ASSGRPGAWGNTEAF
TRBV9,.,ASSVEPGLGYNEQF
TRBV9,.,ASSVGPDRGYEQY
TRBV9,.,ASSVGDTNTGELF
TRBV9,.,ASSNRDTLGNTGELF
TRBV9,TRBD2,ASSVASGAIYEQY
TRBV9,.,ASSALPKSLSGNTIY
TRBV9,TRBD2,ASSVNQAGDTNTGELF
TRBV9,.,ASSVDGRATDTQY
TRBV9,.,ASSSGVPSTDTQY
TRBV9,TRBD2,ASSFGTSAYEQY
TRBV9,.,ASSVPKDRRAGANVLT
TRBV9,TRBD2,ASSGGGDEQF
TRBV9,.,ASSPTGQIYNSPLH
TRBV9,TRBD2,ASSVAQREGLGEQY
TRBV9,TRBD2,ASSVSNRLAGDEQF
TRBV9,TRBD2,ASSVETGGNTGELF
TRBV9,TRBD1,ASSVEPTGGNEQF
TRBV9,.,ASSVGRGGGYNEQF
TRBV9,.,ASSVGGNAYEQY
TRBV9,.,ASSKGGGQANTEAF
TRBV9,.,ASSAAPSIIYEQY
TRBV9,.,ASSQSLLRGTQY
TRBV9,.,ASSVGPVPSSSEQY
TRBV9,TRBD2,ASSVAGGGYNEQF
TRBV9,.,ASSPLGSSYEQY
TRBV9,TRBD1,ASSVSPGTGGNEQF
TRBV9,TRBD2,ASSPIAGGRTGELF
TRBV9,TRBD1,ASSVGAGGLDEQF
TRBV9,TRBD1,ASSVVEGARTEAF
TRBV9,.,ASSWTASTDTQY
TRBV9,.,ASSVEVEGDTQY
TRBV9,.,ASSVTRSTEAF
TRBV9,TRBD2,ASSVGLAGDGELF
TRBV9,TRBD2,ASSPWTSADTDTQY
TRBV9,.,ASSVDFLGSEQY
TRBV12-3/TRBV12-4,.,ASNFKGRGLYNEQF
TRBV9,.,ASSLATGELF
TRBV9,.,ASSAGQGPYEQY
TRBV9,TRBD1,ASSATGGGTQY
TRBV9,TRBD2,ASSVGGGGDVETQY
TRBV9,.,ASSPTGLFQTQY
TRBV9,TRBD1,ASSVGQGQETQY
TRBV9,TRBD2,ASSNRRDYPSGANVLT
TRBV9,TRBD2,ASSVGPSGDTQY
TRBV9,TRBD1,ASSSPDRATDTQY
TRBV9,.,ASSVLGNSPLH